A selection of T cell receptor beta chains follows, all from one sample in a study of cytomegalovirus exposure and HLA in healthy donors. Clones were sequenced by immunoSEQ multiplex PCR, and TCRdb holds only the in-frame ones, with some missing. The top ten hold more than 1.3% of the sample, which has approximately 200,000 clones, roughly 84% seen once. The source material was PBMCs. The receptors shown here come from a girl aged 5-17 years in good health and CMV-seronegative. Each CDR3 is given with its conserved first and last residue. The D gene is left open where the match is weak. Not every row has a clone size; where given, it reads once, few, many or a size class.

v_call	clone_size	j_call	d_call	cdr3_nt	cdr3_aa
TRBV5-1	NA	TRBJ2-1	TRBD2	TGCGCCAGCAGCCTTGTGGGACTAGCGGGAGCCAATGAGCAGTTCTTC	CASSLVGLAGANEQFF
TRBV7-2	NA	TRBJ2-1	TRBD1	TGTGCCAGCAGCTTAGAATATGGGACAGGGGGCTACAATGAGCAGTTCTTC	CASSLEYGTGGYNEQFF
TRBV28	NA	TRBJ1-4	NA	TGTGCCACCAGTTTGGTACAGGGCCATGAAAAACTGTTTTTT	CATSLVQGHEKLFF
TRBV7-2	NA	TRBJ2-5	NA	TGTGCCAGCAGCTTAGAGCGTTCAGGGCCGACCCAGTACTTC	CASSLERSGPTQYF
TRBV18	once	TRBJ1-2	TRBD1	TGTGCCAGCTCACCACTACACCGGGACAGTTTCTACACCTTC	CASSPLHRDSFYTF
TRBV6-1	NA	TRBJ2-7	NA	TGTGCCAGCGGGGGGGAGCAGTACTTC	CASGGEQYF
TRBV7-3	NA	TRBJ2-3	TRBD2	TGTGCCAGCAGCTTGGGACTAGCGGGGGAGGAGGGCACAGATACGCAGTATTTT	CASSLGLAGEEGTDTQYF
TRBV9	NA	TRBJ1-1	NA	TGTGCCAGCAGCGTAGGGCTGGCGGGGAACACTGAAGCTTTCTTT	CASSVGLAGNTEAFF
TRBV25-1	few	TRBJ2-1	TRBD2	TGTGCCAGCAGTAGGCTAACTAGCGGGAGCAAGCAGTTCTTC	CASSRLTSGSKQFF
TRBV19	NA	TRBJ2-6	TRBD1	TGTGCCAGTAATAGGGGGCGAGTATTAGGTGCTGGGGCCAACGTCCTGACTTTC	CASNRGRVLGAGANVLTF
TRBV28	NA	TRBJ2-3	NA	TGTGCCAGCAGTTCACCCGGGGGAGATACGCAGTATTTT	CASSSPGGDTQYF
TRBV18	NA	TRBJ1-1	TRBD1	TGTGCCAGCTCGTCACTAGGGACAGGGACCACTGAAGCTTTCTTT	CASSSLGTGTTEAFF
TRBV6-5	NA	TRBJ1-2	NA	TGTGCCAGCAGTTACCGCGGGGATCGTGGCTACACCTTC	CASSYRGDRGYTF
TRBV7-8	NA	TRBJ1-4	TRBD1	TGTGCCAGCAGCTTAGAGACCGATATCAGGGGGAGGAATGAAAAACTGTTTTTT	CASSLETDIRGRNEKLFF
TRBV7-3	NA	TRBJ1-1	NA	TGTGCCAGCAGCTCCGGGGGGTTCACTGAAGCTTTCTTT	CASSSGGFTEAFF
TRBV28	NA	TRBJ2-7	NA	TGTGCCAGCAGCCCCGCACCTGACAGGCCCTACGAGCAGTACTTC	CASSPAPDRPYEQYF